One sample yielded the 19 T cell receptor beta chains listed below, sequenced in a study of blood T cell repertoires in COVID-19. Only in-frame clones appear in the TCRdb table, and some are missing; sequencing was by immunoSEQ multiplex PCR. The sample comprises some 270,000 clones, 75% to 90% of which are singletons, and roughly 4.5% rests with the top ten. The specimen was peripheral blood. Every receptor here comes from a woman between 40 and 55 years old who had recovered from COVID-19.

The gene calls are TRBV21-1 and TRBJ2-7; TRBD2 is the table's D call, not checked against the DNA. TRBV21-1 is given as a pseudogene. This CDR3 is built from 15 residues. CDR3 residues: CASTKGAPGEGEQYV. The CDR3 nucleotides are TGTGCCAGCACCAAAGGGGCCCCCGGGGAGGGGGAGCAGTACGTC.

The rearrangement links TRBV28 to TRBJ2-5, with 8 positions matching TRBD1. CDR1 and CDR2 from the germline V gene are MDHEN and SYDVKM. This CDR3 comprises 13 residues. V lost 5 bases to trimming and J lost 5 bases; unmatched junction nucleotides: 4. The CDR3: CASSDSGGETQYF. The DNA for the CDR3 is TGTGCCAGCAGTGACTCAGGGGGCGAGACCCAGTACTTC.

This clone was seen just once. The chain joins TRBV3-1 (or the pseudogene TRBV3-2) to TRBJ2-4; possibly TRBD2 for D (5 bases). Between the trimmed V and J ends, which lost 4 bases and 13 bases, there was a span of 14 bases. CDR1 is LGHDT and CDR2 is YNNKEL in the germline V gene (reference sequence). This CDR3 contains 12 residues. CDR3 protein: CASSRGAADQYF. Here the CDR3 DNA reads TGTGCCAGCAGCCGGGGAGCGGCAGACCAGTACTTC.

This chain joins TRBV11-2 and TRBJ1-1, with D perhaps TRBD1 (5 bases). Between the trimmed V and J ends, which lost 1 base and 10 bases, there was a span of 13 bases. The CDR3 has 13 amino acids. The germline gives CDR1 SGHAT, CDR2 FQNNGV. The CDR3 protein is CASSLGLGERAFF. CDR3 nucleotides: TGTGCCAGCAGCTTAGGACTAGGGGAGAGAGCTTTCTTT.

V gene TRBV13 combines with J gene TRBJ2-7, with 7 bases identical to TRBD1. CDR3 length equals 14 residues. J lost 5 bases, V lost 3 bases, and 7 bases had no gene match. Germline CDR1 is PRHDT and CDR2 is FYEKMQ (reference sequence). The CDR3 protein is CASSFRGIYNEQYF. Written as DNA, the CDR3 is TGTGCCAGCAGCTTCAGGGGGATATACAACGAGCAGTACTTC.

The rearrangement joins TRBV19 to TRBJ2-2, with TRBD2 matching over 8 bases. The CDR3 length is 14 residues. Germline V gene sequence: CDR1 LNHDA, CDR2 SQIVND (reference sequence). J was trimmed by 2 bases and V by 5 bases; bases with no gene match: 1. CDR3 DNA sequence: TGTGCCAGTAGTGCGGGGGGAAACACCGGGGAGCTGTTTTTT. Translating it yields CASSAGGNTGELFF.

The chain carries TRBV27 and TRBJ1-1; 7 positions match TRBD1. V lost 7 bases to trimming and J lost 4 bases; unmatched junction nucleotides: 6. This CDR3 has 13 amino acids. Germline V gene sequence: CDR1 MNHEY, CDR2 SMNVEV (reference sequence). The CDR3 DNA follows: TGTGCCAGCACCACGACAGGGATCACTGAAGCTTTCTTT. This encodes CASTTTGITEAFF.

The rearrangement links TRBV12-3 or TRBV12-4 to TRBJ1-4, with no clear D. The ends were cut back, 6 bases at V and 3 bases at J, with 8 bases in the middle. The CDR3 spans 13 residues. DNA of the CDR3: TGTGCCAGCAGCCGGTTGGCTAATGAAAAACTGTTTTTT. Translated, it gives CASSRLANEKLFF.

For this clone: The junction departs from germline at one end; a sequencing error may be responsible. The chain links TRBV30 to TRBJ1-1, with D tentatively TRBD1 (6 bases). The CDR3 sequence is 14 residues long. Germline V gene sequence: CDR1 GTSNPN, CDR2 SVGIG (reference sequence). This CDR3 is CAWSVKGQLTDAFF. CDR3 sequence (DNA): TGTGCCTGGAGCGTAAAAGGACAGCTCACTGACGCTTTCTTT.

The rearrangement links TRBV5-4 to TRBJ2-7; D unresolved. The CDR3 covers 14 residues. With 0 bases removed from V and 3 bases from J, the gap between germline ends came to 10 bases. Germline V gene data show CDR1 as SGHNT and CDR2 as YYREEE (reference sequence). CDR3 sequence: CASSLGQVNYEQYF. In nucleotides, the CDR3 is TGTGCCAGCAGCTTGGGGCAGGTAAACTACGAGCAGTACTTC.

The chain combines TRBV7-8 with TRBJ1-2; 12 bases are shared with TRBD1. This CDR3 comprises 13 residues. Germline V gene sequence: CDR1 SGHVS, CDR2 FQNEAQ. The trim removed 8 bases at V and 8 bases at J, leaving 6 bases unmatched. In DNA form, the CDR3 reads TGTGCCAGCGGCCGGGACAGGGGGCGAGGCTACACCTTC. Its protein product is CASGRDRGRGYTF.

J is TRBJ2-7 and V is TRBV10-3; the D gene is possibly TRBD2 (5 bases). Looked up from germline, CDR1 is ENHRY and CDR2 is SYGVKD. The CDR3 runs 14 residues. Trimming cost V 5 bases and J 6 bases, with 17 bases left between them. CDR3 DNA: TGTGCCATCAGTCCTGAGGGTGGCAGGAGCGAGCAGTACGTC. Its translation is CAISPEGGRSEQYV.

Only a few counts were recorded for this clone. The chain combines TRBV7-8 with TRBJ1-1; D gene uncertain. Trimming shortened V by 1 base and J by 0 bases, and 9 bases separated the two germline ends. The CDR3 sequence is 15 residues long. Germline V gene sequence: CDR1 SGHVS, CDR2 FQNEAQ. The CDR3 region is CASSLGGRMNTEAFF. CDR3 in DNA: TGTGCCAGCAGCTTAGGAGGGCGAATGAACACTGAAGCTTTCTTT.

The rearrangement uses TRBV30 and TRBJ1-6; 9 positions match TRBD1. The CDR3 is 13 amino acids. The V gene end was trimmed by 2 bases and the J gene end by 15 bases; junction bases not matched to a gene: 8. Germline V gene sequence: CDR1 GTSNPN, CDR2 SVGIG (reference sequence). CDR3 bases: TGTGCCTGGAGTTCCGGGACAGGGTTTCTCCTCCACTTT. Translating gives CAWSSGTGFLLHF.

The chain has TRBV29-1 and TRBJ2-5; TRBD2 agrees at 7 bases. V dropped 3 bases and J dropped 5; count of bases not matched to a gene: 21. Looked up from germline, CDR1 is SQVTM and CDR2 is ANQGSEA. The CDR3 is 18 residues long. The CDR3 DNA reads as TGCAGCGTTGATGCGTTCGGGGCCCAGCGGGGCCTCAAGGAGACCCAGTACTTC. The encoded protein is CSVDAFGAQRGLKETQYF.

This chain uses TRBV18 with TRBJ1-6; perhaps TRBD1 as D (6 bases). Germline V gene sequence: CDR1 KGHSH, CDR2 LQKENI. This CDR3 has 15 residues. Trimming removed 3 bases at V and 3 bases at J, with 9 bases between. The CDR3: CASSPLDSYNSPLHF. The CDR3 bases are TGTGCCAGCTCACCCTTGGACAGCTATAATTCACCCCTCCACTTT.

V usage is TRBV27 and J usage is TRBJ2-5; 7 bases are a match to TRBD1. CDR3 length: 17 residues. V shed 3 bases, J shed 9 bases, and the junction held 19 bases outside the gene matches. Germline CDR1 is MNHEY and CDR2 is SMNVEV (reference sequence). The CDR3 reads CASSFSALDRFQGAQYF. The DNA for the CDR3 is TGTGCCAGCAGTTTTTCGGCTCTGGACCGCTTCCAGGGGGCCCAGTACTTC.

V is TRBV28 and J is TRBJ1-3; D gene unclear. Germline assignment: CDR1 MDHEN and CDR2 SYDVKM. The V and J ends lost 10 bases and 2 bases respectively, with 12 bases between them. The CDR3 is made up of 13 amino acids. Here the CDR3 reads CATEARPGNTIYF. The CDR3 bases are TGTGCCACCGAGGCGCGTCCTGGAAACACCATATATTTT.

The rearrangement links TRBV2 to TRBJ1-2, with TRBD1 matching over 8 bases. V shed 5 bases, J shed 2 bases, and the junction held 10 bases outside the gene matches. Germline loops: CDR1 SNHLY, CDR2 FYNNEI. This CDR3 spans 16 amino acids. CDR3 nucleotides: TGTGCCAGCAGTCTACCCGGGACAGGAGGGAACTATGGCTACACCTTC. As protein: CASSLPGTGGNYGYTF.